This TCR beta chain came from a study of Tregs in tolerant kidney transplant recipients. Comment on this clone: Its target is not known.

Data came from immunoSEQ multiplex PCR; TCRdb stores just in-frame clones and leaves some out. The sample lists roughly 69,000 clones; around 98% were seen once. Study-wide results and caveats: Findings come from small patient numbers and require larger validation.

Germline CDR1 reads SGHAT; CDR2 reads FQNNGV. Trimming at V came to 5 bases and at J to 2 bases, leaving 15 bases not matched to a gene. The CDR3 length is 18 residues. Material: Tregs from blood, obtained before the transplant. This clonotype originated in a human donor who received a combined kidney and bone marrow transplant. The gene calls are TRBV11-2 and TRBJ2-7; 10 nucleotides align to TRBD1. Written as DNA, the CDR3 is TGTGCCAGCAGCCCGATCGGTCGGCGACAGGGGGCTACCTACGAGCAGTACTTC. This encodes CASSPIGRRQGATYEQYF. Supplemented by reference TRBV11-2 and TRBJ2-7, the full variable domain reads EAGVAQSPRYKIIEKRQSVAFWCNPISGHATLYWYQQILGQGPKLLIQFQNNGVVDDSQLPKDRFSAERLKGVDSTLKIQPAKLEDSAVYLCASSPIGRRQGATYEQYFGPGTRLTVT.